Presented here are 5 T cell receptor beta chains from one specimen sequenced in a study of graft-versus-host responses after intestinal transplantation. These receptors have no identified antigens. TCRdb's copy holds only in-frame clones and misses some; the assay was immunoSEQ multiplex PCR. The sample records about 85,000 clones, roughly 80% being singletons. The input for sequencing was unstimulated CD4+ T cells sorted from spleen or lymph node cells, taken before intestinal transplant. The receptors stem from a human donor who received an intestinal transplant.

The CDR3 spells CASSVAGDTGELFF. The CDR3 DNA reads as TGTGCCAGCAGTGTAGCCGGGGACACCGGGGAGCTGTTTTTT. The rearrangement links TRBV2 to TRBJ2-2; D might be TRBD2 (5 bases). V lost 4 bases and J 3 bases, leaving 9 bases between the germline ends. This CDR3 has 14 residues. CDR1 SNHLY and CDR2 FYNNEI come from the germline V gene.

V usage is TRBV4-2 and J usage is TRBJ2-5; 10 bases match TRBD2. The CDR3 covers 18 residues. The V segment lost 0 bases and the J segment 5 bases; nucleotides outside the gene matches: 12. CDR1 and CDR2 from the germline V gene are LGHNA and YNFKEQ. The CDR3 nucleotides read TGTGCCAGCAGCCAAGAGAGGGGGCTAGCGGGGGTGGGGGAGACCCAGTACTTC. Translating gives CASSQERGLAGVGETQYF.

The CDR3 DNA reads as TGCGCCAGCAGCTTGGCCGCGGGACTAGGCTCCTACAATGAGCAGTTCTTC. Protein: CASSLAAGLGSYNEQFF. The V and J genes are TRBV5-1 and TRBJ2-1; 8 bases line up with TRBD2. The CDR3 runs to 17 residues. Germline loops: CDR1 SGHRS, CDR2 YFSETQ. Trimming at V came to 0 bases and at J to 0 bases, leaving 5 bases not matched to a gene.

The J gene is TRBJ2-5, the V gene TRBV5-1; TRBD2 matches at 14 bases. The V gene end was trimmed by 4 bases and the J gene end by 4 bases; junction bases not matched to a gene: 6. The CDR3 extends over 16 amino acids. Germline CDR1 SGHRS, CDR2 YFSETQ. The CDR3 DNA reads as TGCGCCAGCAGCGCCCGACTAGCGGGGGGGACAGAGACCCAGTACTTC. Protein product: CASSARLAGGTETQYF.

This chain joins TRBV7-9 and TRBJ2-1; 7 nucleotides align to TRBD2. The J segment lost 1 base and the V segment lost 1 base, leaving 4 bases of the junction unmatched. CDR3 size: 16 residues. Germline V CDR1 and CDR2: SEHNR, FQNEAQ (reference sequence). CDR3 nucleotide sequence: TGTGCCAGCAGCTTAGGCGGGAGAGGGTCCTACAATGAGCAGTTCTTC. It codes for CASSLGGRGSYNEQFF. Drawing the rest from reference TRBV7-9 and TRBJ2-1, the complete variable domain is DTGVSQNPRHKITKRGQNVTFRCDPISEHNRLYWYRQTLGQGPEFLTYFQNEAQLEKSRLLSDRFSAERPKGSFSTLEIQRTEQGDSAMYLCASSLGGRGSYNEQFFGPGTRLTVL.